This note documents a single T cell receptor beta chain sequence. As yet, its antigen is unknown. One junction end disagrees with the germline gene, perhaps due to a read error. Germline loops: CDR1 SQVTM, CDR2 ANQGSEA. This CDR3 is 12 amino acids long. 5'RACE template switching generated TCR cDNA, adding a universal primer site and UMIs. TCRdb independently ran MiXCR on the 5' RACE reads; one entry per CDR3 protein. Found here are approximately 300,000 distinct CDR3 sequences, about 6.9% of them singletons; the top ten hold 18%. This specimen comes from a study of T cells after yellow fever vaccination. For the study at large: SMART-Seq v4 Ultra Low Input prepared libraries from low-cell fractions. Whole-study findings and limits: When the response was secondary, it was weaker but reached its peak faster, day 5 versus 15. Clonotypes appearing in both CD4 and CD8 compartments existed, and their share was small.

This chain uses TRBV29-1 with TRBJ2-5; D might be TRBD1 or TRBD2, each matching 6 bases. This material consisted of PBMCs, taken approximately 47 days after the first yellow fever vaccination. The origin of this receptor is a man younger than 35 who received the YFV17D yellow fever vaccine. The DNA for the CDR3 is TGCAGCGTTGAGGGGGAGGTGACAGGTCTTAACTTC. Translating gives CSVEGEVTGLNF.